This T cell receptor beta chain was sequenced for a study of T cell clonality in common variable immunodeficiency. Donors gave about 5 to 8.5 ml heparinized peripheral whole blood. This clone has ten or more counts. Its specificity is not known. The read ends 3 residues before the CDR3 terminus; that terminus is restored from the germline J gene. Sequenced by immunoSEQ multiplex PCR; TCRdb stores in-frame clones only, minus some. This sample carries roughly 60,000 clones, none of them present only once. V was trimmed by 3 bases and J by 3 bases, leaving 8 bases between them. This CDR3 has 14 residues. Germline CDR1 MDHEN, CDR2 SYDVKM. Study-level findings and limits: T cell subpopulation sequencing would be needed to explain CVID clonality. CVID subjects showed higher TCRbeta clonality than healthy controls.

The source of this sequence is a person aged 18-69 years in good health. The sample was peripheral blood mononuclear cells. The chain links TRBV28 to TRBJ1-4, with a tentative D call TRBD1 (6 bases). Partial CDR3 DNA: TGTGCCAGCAGTTTGGACAGAGCTAATGAAAAA. It codes for CASSLDRANEK. The full CDR3 sequence reads CASSLDRANEKLFF.